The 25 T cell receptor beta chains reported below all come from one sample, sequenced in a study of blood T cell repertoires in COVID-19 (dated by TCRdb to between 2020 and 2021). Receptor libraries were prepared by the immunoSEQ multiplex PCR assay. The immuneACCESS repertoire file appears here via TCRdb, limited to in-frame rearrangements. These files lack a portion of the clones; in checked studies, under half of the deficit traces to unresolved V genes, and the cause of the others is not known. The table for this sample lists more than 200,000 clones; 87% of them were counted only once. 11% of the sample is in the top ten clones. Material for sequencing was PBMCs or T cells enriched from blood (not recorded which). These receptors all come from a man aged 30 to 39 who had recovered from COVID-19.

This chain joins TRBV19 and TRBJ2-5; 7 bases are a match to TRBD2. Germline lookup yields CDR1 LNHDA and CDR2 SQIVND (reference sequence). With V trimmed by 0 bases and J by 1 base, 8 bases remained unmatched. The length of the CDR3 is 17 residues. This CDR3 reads CASSIDLPAGTQETQYF. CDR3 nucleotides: TGTGCCAGTAGTATAGATCTACCAGCGGGGACCCAAGAGACCCAGTACTTC.

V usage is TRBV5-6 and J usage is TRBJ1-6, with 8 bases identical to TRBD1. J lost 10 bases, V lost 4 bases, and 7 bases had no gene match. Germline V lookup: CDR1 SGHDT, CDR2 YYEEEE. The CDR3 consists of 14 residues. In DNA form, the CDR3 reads TGTGCCAGCAGCATTGGACAGGGCGGCTCACCCCTCCACTTT. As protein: CASSIGQGGSPLHF.

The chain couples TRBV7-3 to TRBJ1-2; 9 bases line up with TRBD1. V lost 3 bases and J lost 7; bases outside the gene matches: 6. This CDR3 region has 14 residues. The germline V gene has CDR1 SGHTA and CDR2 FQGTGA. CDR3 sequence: CASSLGQGLGGYTF. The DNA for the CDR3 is TGTGCCAGCAGCTTGGGACAGGGCCTAGGTGGCTACACCTTC.

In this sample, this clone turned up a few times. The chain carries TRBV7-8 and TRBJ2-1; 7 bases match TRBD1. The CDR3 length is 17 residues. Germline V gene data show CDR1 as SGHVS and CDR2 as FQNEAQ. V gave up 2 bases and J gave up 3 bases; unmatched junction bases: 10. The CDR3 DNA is TGTGCCAGCAGCTTAACTGAGGGGGCCGTGCTCTACAATGAGCAGTTCTTC. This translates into CASSLTEGAVLYNEQFF.

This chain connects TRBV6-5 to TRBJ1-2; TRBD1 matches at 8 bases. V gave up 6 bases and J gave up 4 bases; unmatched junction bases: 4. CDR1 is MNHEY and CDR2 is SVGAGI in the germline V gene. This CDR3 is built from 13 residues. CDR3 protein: CASSRTGFYGYTF. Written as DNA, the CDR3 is TGTGCCAGCAGCAGGACAGGGTTCTATGGCTACACCTTC.

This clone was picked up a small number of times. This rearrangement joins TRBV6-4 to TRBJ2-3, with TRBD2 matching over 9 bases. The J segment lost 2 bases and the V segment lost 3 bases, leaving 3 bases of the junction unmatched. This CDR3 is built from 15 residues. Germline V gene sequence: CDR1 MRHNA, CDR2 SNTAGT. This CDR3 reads CASSEGGGATDTQYF. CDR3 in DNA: TGTGCCAGCAGTGAGGGCGGGGGGGCCACAGATACGCAGTATTTT.

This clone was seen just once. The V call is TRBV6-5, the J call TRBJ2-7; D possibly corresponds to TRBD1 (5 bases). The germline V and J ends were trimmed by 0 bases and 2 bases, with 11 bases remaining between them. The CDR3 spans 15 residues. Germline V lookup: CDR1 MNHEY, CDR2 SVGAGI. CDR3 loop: CASSYSSQGTYEQYF. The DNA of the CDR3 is TGTGCCAGCAGTTACTCGAGCCAGGGTACCTACGAGCAGTACTTC.

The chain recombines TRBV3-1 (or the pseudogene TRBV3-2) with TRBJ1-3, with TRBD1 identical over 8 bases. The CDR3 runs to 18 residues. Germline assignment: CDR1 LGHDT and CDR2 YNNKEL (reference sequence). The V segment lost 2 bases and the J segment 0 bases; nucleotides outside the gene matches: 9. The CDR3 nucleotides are TGTGCCAGCAGCCAAACTCAGGGGGCCCCCAACTCTGGAAACACCATATATTTT. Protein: CASSQTQGAPNSGNTIYF.

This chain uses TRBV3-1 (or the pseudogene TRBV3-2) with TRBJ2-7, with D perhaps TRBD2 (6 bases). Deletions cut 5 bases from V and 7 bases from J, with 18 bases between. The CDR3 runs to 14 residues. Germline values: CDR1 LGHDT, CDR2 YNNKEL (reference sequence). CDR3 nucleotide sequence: TGTGCCAGCAGCTCTAGGGCCCGCGCGGGGGAGCAGTACTTC. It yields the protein CASSSRARAGEQYF.

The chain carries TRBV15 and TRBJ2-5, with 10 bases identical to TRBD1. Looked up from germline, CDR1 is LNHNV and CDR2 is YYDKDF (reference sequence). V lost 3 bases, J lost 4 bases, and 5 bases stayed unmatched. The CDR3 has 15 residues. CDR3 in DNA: TGTGCCACCAGCAGGACAGGGGGCATAGGAGAGACCCAGTACTTC. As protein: CATSRTGGIGETQYF.

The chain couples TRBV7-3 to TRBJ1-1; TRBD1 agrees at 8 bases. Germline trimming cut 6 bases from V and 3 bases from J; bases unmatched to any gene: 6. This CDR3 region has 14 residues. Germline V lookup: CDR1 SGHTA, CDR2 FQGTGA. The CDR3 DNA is TGTGCCAGCAGACAGCAGGGGGCGGACACTGAAGCTTTCTTT. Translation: CASRQQGADTEAFF.

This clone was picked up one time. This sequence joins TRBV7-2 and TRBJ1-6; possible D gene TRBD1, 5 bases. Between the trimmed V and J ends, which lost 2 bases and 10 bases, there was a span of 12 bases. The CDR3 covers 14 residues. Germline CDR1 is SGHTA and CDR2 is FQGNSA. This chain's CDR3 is CASSLQGGGSPLHF. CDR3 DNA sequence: TGTGCCAGCAGCTTACAGGGCGGAGGGTCACCCCTCCACTTT.

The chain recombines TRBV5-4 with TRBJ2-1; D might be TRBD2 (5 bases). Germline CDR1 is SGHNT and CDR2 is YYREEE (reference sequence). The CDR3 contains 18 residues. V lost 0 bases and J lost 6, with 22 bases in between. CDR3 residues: CASSLDPLMGAVINEQFF. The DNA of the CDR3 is TGTGCCAGCAGCTTGGACCCGTTGATGGGAGCGGTAATCAATGAGCAGTTCTTC.

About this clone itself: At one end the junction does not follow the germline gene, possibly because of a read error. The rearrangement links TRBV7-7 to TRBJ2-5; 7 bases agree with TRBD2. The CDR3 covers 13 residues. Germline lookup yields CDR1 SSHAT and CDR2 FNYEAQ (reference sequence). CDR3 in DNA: TGTGCTAGCAGCTTGCCGGGAGGCGAGACCCAGTACTTC. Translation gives CASSLPGGETQYF.

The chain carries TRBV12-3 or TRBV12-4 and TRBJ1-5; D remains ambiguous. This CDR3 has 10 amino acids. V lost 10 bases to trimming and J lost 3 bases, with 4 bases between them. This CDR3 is CATHNQPQHF. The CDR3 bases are TGTGCCACCCACAATCAGCCCCAGCATTTT.

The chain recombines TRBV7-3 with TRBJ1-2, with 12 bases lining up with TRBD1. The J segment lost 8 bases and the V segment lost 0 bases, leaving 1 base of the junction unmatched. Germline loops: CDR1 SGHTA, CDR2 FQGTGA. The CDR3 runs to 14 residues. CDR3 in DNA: TGTGCCAGCAGCTTAACGGGGACAGGGGGCGGCTACACCTTC. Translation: CASSLTGTGGGYTF.

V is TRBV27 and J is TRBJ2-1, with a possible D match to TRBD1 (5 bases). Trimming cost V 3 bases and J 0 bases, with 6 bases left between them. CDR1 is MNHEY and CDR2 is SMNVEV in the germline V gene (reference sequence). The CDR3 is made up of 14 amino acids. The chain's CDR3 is CASSLGPSYNEQFF. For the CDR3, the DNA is TGTGCCAGCAGTTTGGGGCCCTCCTACAATGAGCAGTTCTTC.

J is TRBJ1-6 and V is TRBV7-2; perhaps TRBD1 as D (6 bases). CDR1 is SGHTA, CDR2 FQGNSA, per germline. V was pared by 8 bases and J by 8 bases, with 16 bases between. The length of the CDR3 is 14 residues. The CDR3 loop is CASGTLTADSPLHF. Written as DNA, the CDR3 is TGTGCCAGCGGGACACTTACGGCGGATTCACCCCTCCACTTT.

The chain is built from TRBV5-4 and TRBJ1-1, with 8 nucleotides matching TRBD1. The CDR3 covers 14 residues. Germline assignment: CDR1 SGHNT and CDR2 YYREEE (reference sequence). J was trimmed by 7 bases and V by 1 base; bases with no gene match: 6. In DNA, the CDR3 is TGTGCCAGCAGCTTGCCAGGGGGCTTGGATGAAGCTTTCTTT. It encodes CASSLPGGLDEAFF.

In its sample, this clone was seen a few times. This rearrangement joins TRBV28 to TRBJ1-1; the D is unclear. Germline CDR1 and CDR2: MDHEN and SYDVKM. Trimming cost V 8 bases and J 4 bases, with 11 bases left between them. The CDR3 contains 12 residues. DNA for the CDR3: TGTGCCAGCGAGGAACATGGCACTGAAGCTTTCTTT. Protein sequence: CASEEHGTEAFF.

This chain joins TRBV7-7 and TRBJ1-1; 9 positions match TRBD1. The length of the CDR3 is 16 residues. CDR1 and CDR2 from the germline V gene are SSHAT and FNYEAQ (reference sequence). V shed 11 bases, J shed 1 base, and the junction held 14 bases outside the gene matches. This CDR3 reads CARKGDREDPNTEAFF. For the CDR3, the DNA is TGTGCCCGAAAGGGGGACAGGGAGGACCCGAACACTGAAGCTTTCTTT.

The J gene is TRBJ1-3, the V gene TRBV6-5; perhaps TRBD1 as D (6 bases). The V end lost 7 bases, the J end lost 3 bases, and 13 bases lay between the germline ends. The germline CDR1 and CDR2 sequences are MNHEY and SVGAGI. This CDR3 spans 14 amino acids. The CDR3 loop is CASTPGQFGNTIYF. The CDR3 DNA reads TGTGCCAGCACCCCCGGACAGTTTGGAAACACCATATATTTT.

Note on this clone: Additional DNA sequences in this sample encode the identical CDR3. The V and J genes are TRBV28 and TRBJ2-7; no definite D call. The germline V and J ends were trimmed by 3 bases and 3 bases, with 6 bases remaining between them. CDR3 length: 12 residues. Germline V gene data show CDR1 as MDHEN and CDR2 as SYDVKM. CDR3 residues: CASSLFSYEQYF. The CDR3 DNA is TGTGCCAGCAGTTTGTTCAGCTACGAGCAGTACTTC.

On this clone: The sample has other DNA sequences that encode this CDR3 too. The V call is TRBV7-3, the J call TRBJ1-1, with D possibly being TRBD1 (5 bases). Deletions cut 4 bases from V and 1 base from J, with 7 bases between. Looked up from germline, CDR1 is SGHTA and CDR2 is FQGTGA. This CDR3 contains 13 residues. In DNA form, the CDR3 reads TGTGCCAGCAGCTCCCAGGGGAACACTGAAGCTTTCTTT. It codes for CASSSQGNTEAFF.

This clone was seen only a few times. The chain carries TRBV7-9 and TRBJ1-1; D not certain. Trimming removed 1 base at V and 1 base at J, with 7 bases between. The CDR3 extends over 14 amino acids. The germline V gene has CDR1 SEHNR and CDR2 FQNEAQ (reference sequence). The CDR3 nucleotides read TGTGCCAGCAGCTTAGTACATAAGAACACTGAAGCTTTCTTT. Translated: CASSLVHKNTEAFF.